This T cell receptor beta chain is drawn from a study of blood T cell repertoires in COVID-19. The V end lost 6 bases, the J end lost 4 bases, and 16 bases lay between the germline ends. CDR3 length: 15 amino acids. Germline V gives CDR1 SNHLY, CDR2 FYNNEI. Libraries were prepared by immunoSEQ multiplex PCR; TCRdb keeps only in-frame clonotypes and omits some of them. The data hold a few hundred thousand clones, with over 75% observed a single time. Sequenced material: peripheral blood. The chain carries TRBV2 and TRBJ2-1; perhaps TRBD1 as D (5 bases). The source of this sequence is a woman between 65 and 79 years old with COVID-19, enrolled during active disease. The CDR3 is CASRTGPSEYNEQFF. In nucleotides, the CDR3 is TGTGCCAGCAGAACAGGACCTTCTGAGTACAATGAGCAGTTCTTC. Full variable domain (missing parts from reference TRBV2 and TRBJ2-1): EPEVTQTPSHQVTQMGQEVILRCVPISNHLYFYWYRQILGQKVEFLVSFYNNEISEKSEIFDDQFSVERPDGSNFTLKIRSTKLEDSAMYFCASRTGPSEYNEQFFGPGTRLTVL.